The T cell receptor beta chain under discussion was sequenced for a study of long-term antiretroviral therapy in people with HIV (dated by TCRdb to 2021 to 2024). A note on the overall study: The earliest samples were collected roughly a decade before the 2015 WHO recommendation for immediate ART, at a time when ART was usually postponed until CD4 counts fell. A retrospective serial study tested whether changes in peripheral blood TRB repertoire composition and diversity were associated with ART initiation and durable HIV suppression. A total of 150 to 200 cryopreserved PBMC samples came from around 30 adults with confirmed HIV infection and were collected serially over a mean of roughly six years (range 1-12). Of the roughly 30 participants with HIV, approximately 11 were female. No cross-contamination during QIAcube processing was seen in test extractions of a monoclonal T-cell line run alongside 30 to 35 polyclonal samples. Here is what the overall study found, with its caveats: The samples were dated from the mid-2000s to the late 2010s, and the ART regimens that were used may be less effective than current ART regimens. Starting ART was linked to a significant rise in TRB diversity, yet even with long-term ART the diversity remained significantly lower than in transplant donor controls. Expanded TRB clones identified before ART initiation dominated the repertoire at all time points, although this dominance fluctuated and declined in many PLHIV after ART. CDR3 length ranges in HIV repertoires were narrower than in controls, and network structure suggested an antigen-experienced repertoire with only a slight naive shift after ART. No data were available on ART adherence, viral resistance or therapy changes, limiting inferences about post-ART repertoire changes. Limited PBMC availability meant only the TCR beta chain was sequenced, without alpha chain pairing. Because pre-ART samples had limited cell numbers, profiling was done on unsorted PBMC rather than on sorted CD4+ and CD8+ T cells.

The immunoSEQ hsTCRB v3.0 assay was used at survey level resolution to sequence the TRB variable region. A depth of roughly 35,000-50,000 T-cell genomes per sample was targeted for TRB sequencing. Pooled TRB libraries were sequenced on an Illumina MiSeq with a v3 150-cycle kit. Per the source publication's procedure: Analysis of repertoires was carried out in R inside a reproducible Nextflow workflow spanning QC, data transformation and analysis. LymphoSeq2, an R package for AIRR-Seq data exploration, was used to implement custom analyses. Several samples that yielded fewer than 5000 total TRB sequences were excluded, so that approximately 170 HIV repertoires were analyzed. Among the roughly 190 retained HIV repertoires, some 57 were collected before ART initiation and about 130 were collected after ART initiation. Repertoires were downsampled to 5000 TRB nucleotide sequences, and summary statistics were averaged over 100 downsampling iterations. Only TRB sequences with CDR3 regions of at least seven amino acids were retained for analysis. Diversity was assessed using a clonality score derived from Shannon entropy and using the Gini coefficient. In the repertoire networks, any two of the top 5000 CDR3 amino acid sequences were linked whenever the two sequences differed by an edit distance of one. For TRB CDR3 amino acid sequences, GLIPH2 was used to predict antigen specificity groups and MHC restriction. To flag known CMV, EBV, HIV or tissue antigen associations, CDR3 amino acid sequences were matched against VDJdb and McPAS-TCR. Pre-ART, post-ART and control groups were compared with Wilcoxon signed-rank tests and Holm-Bonferroni correction. TCRdb retrieved this table from immuneACCESS and kept in-frame rearrangements only. Not all clones are present; in checked studies, unresolved V genes account for under half, and no reason is known for the remainder. V, J and clone size were drawn from that table, and D and trimming were deduced from the DNA. This sample is represented by 20,000 to 25,000 clones; around four fifths of them were singletons. The ten largest clones take up 4.5% to 5.5% of the sample.

On this clone: Its specific antigen is unknown. There are no base qualities to consult, and no much larger clone falls within one base.

The germline V gene sets CDR1 to SGDLS and CDR2 to YYNGEE. Relative to germline, V is 4 bases shorter and J is 4 bases shorter, with 14 bases between their ends. The CDR3 sequence holds 14 residues, the cysteine and phenylalanine included. The retained sequence is limited to the CDR3, 42 bases, with the frame set at the first base. Inclusion was restricted to participants for whom at least one PBMC sample before ART initiation and at least two post-ART samples were available. Treatment was received in the United States of America by all participants with HIV. Cryopreserved samples of about 0.9-11 million PBMC were thawed and washed before DNA extraction. At the time of the earliest PBMC sample, participants with HIV were aged between roughly 20 and 60 years. PBMC samples were contributed by each participant from 1-4 timepoints before ART initiation and 2-8 timepoints after ART initiation, with a median of 7 samples. For every participant, serial HIV viral load, CD4+ T-cell count, ART history and demographic data were obtained. Genomic DNA was extracted from unsorted PBMC with a Qiagen kit on a QIAcube, with processing performed in batches of 12 samples.

Specimen: unsorted PBMCs, collected 3 years after starting antiretroviral therapy. The sequence is built from TRBV9 and TRBJ2-5, with no reliable assignment of the D segment. This TCR derives from a young man with HIV. The CDR3 region reads CASSPLDGPETQYF. In nucleotide form, the sequence is TGTGCCAGCAGCCCATTGGACGGACCAGAGACCCAGTACTTC.